This T cell receptor beta chain was retrieved from a study of cytomegalovirus exposure and HLA in healthy donors. Findings and caveats of the study: The majority of TCR sequences were rare, yet some public TCRs appeared in many donors. Cytomegalovirus status, reportedly, was diagnosed with high specificity and sensitivity by the classifier. Most CMV-associated TCR beta chains appeared HLA-restricted in a later analysis. As was reported, the HLA-A and HLA-B alleles of most subjects were accurately predicted from TCR beta sequences.

Primers: 60 Vbeta forward and 13 Jbeta reverse. The protocol was immunoSEQ multiplex PCR, while the TCRdb copy is restricted to in-frame clones and leaves out a portion. The sample contains 150,000 to 200,000 clones, under 85% of which appear only once. V lost 0 bases and J 6 bases, leaving 7 bases between the germline ends. Germline V gene lookup returns CDR1 MGHRA and CDR2 YSYEKL. The CDR3 is 13 amino acids. Worth noting for this clone: Antigen unknown.

The clonotype was recovered from a man over 45 in good health and CMV-seropositive. The V gene is TRBV4-1, the J gene TRBJ2-3; D call uncertain. Sequenced: PBMCs. The CDR3 bases are TGCGCCAGCAGCCAAGATAAACTTGATACGCAGTATTTT. This sequence encodes CASSQDKLDTQYF.